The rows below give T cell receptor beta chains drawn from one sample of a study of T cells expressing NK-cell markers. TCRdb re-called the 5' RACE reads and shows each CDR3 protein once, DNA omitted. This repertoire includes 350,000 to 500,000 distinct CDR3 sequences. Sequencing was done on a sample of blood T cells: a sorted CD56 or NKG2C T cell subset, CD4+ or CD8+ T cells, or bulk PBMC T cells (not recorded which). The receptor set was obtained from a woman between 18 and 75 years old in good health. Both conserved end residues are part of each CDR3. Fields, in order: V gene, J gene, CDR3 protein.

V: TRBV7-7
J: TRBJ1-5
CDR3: CASSFSWGTASSNQPQHF

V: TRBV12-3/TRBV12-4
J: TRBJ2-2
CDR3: CASSLEPSGGELFF

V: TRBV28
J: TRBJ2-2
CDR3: CASSLLYTGELFF

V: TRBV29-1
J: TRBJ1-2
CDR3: CSVVGLDGYTF

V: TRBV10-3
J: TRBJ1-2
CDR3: CAISDWGRGDSYGYTF

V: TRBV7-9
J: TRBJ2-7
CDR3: CASSLDGSSYEQYF

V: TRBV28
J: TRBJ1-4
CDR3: CASTTNGATNEKLFF

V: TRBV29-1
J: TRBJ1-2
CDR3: CSLRSPSSGYTF

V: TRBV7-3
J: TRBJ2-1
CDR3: CASSPTGGSGQFF

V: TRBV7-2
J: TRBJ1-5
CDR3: CASSFLPLGGSDQPQHF

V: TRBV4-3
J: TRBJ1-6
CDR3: CASSQAPGHSPLHF

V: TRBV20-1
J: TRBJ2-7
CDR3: CSARQALLSYEQYF

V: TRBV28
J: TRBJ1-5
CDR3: CATTYSNQPQHF

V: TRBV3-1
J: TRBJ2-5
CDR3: CASSQGWDRLQETQYF

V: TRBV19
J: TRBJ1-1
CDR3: CASSPGQDLNTEAFF

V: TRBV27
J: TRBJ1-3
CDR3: CASSKGRALGGNTIYF

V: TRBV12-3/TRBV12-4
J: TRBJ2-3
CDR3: CASSLGEDTQYF

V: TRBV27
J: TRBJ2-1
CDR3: CASSFGSFYNEQFF

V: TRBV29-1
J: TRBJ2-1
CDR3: CSLEGRPSYNEQFF

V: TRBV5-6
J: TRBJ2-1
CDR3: CASSPVTGFAYNEQFF

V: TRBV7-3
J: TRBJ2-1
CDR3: CASSLRANEQFF

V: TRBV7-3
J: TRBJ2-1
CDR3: CASSPKAVHEYNEQFF

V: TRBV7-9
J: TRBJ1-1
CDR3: CASSRTPLNTEAFF

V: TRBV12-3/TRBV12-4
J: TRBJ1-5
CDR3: CASRHRGNQPQHF

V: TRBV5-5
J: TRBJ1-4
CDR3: CASSPPGGRHEKLFF

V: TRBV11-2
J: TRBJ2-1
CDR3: CASSLQYNEQFF

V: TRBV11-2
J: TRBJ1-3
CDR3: CASSLETPSGNTIYF

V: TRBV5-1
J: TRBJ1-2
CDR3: CASSLGTGNNYGYTF

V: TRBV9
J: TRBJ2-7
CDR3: CASSVDGASSYEQYF

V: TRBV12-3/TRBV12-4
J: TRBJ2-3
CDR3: CASSFDNPDTQYF

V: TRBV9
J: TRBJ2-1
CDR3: CAPPPRGGINEQFF

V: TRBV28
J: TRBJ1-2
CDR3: CALEFSLNYGYTF

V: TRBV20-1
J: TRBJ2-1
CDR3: CSAPGGRGNEQFF

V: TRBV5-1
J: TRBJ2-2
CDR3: CASSLAAQSGLELFF

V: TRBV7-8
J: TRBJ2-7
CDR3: CASSYLGTGEFHEQYF

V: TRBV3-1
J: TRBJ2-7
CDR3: CASSRRQGWPYEQYF

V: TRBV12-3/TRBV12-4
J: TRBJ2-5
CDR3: CASRWTSSETQYF

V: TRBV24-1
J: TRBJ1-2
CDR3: CATSDPRQVRGYTF

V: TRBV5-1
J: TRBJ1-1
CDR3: CASSFFAGTEAFF

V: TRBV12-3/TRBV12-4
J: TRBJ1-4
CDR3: CASSLDGTGEKLFF

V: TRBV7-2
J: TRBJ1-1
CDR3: CASSLTPLRTGRSEAFF

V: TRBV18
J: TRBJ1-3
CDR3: CASSPKSENTIYF

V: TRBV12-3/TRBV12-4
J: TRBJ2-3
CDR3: CASTRLEGAVDTQYF